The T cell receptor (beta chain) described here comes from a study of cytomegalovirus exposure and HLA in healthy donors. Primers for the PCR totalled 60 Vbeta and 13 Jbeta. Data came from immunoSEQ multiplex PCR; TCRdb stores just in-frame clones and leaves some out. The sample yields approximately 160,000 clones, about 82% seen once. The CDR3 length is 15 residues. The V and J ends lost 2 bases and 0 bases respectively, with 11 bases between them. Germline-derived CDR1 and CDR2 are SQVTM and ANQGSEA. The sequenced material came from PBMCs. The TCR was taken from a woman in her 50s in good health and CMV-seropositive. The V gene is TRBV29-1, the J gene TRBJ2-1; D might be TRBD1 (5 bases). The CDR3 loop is CSVEKGKSSYNEQFF. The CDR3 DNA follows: TGCAGCGTTGAAAAGGGGAAAAGCTCCTACAATGAGCAGTTCTTC.